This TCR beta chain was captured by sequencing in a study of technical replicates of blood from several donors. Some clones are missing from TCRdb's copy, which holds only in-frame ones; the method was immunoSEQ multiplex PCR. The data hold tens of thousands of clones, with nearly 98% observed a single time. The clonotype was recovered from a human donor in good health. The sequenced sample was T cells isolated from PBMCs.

The CDR3 sequence is CASSEGASGGNEQFF. CDR3 DNA: TGTGCCAGCAGTGAAGGGGCAAGCGGGGGCAATGAGCAGTTCTTC. The chain links TRBV2 to TRBJ2-1; 8 bases map to TRBD2. The germline V gene has CDR1 SNHLY and CDR2 FYNNEI. V shed 1 base, J shed 6 bases, and the junction held 5 bases outside the gene matches. The CDR3 is 15 residues long.